Given below is one T cell receptor (beta chain) in context. This record comes from a study of blood T cell repertoires in COVID-19. Repertoires were generated with immunoSEQ multiplex PCR, while TCRdb's copy carries only in-frame clones and drops some. The data contain around 310,000 clones, about 93% of them singletons. V lost 7 bases, J lost 6 bases, and 5 bases stayed unmatched. The germline CDR1 and CDR2 sequences are MDHEN and SYDVKM. CDR3 size: 12 residues. The sequence came from a woman younger than 45 with COVID-19, enrolled during active disease. V usage is TRBV28 and J usage is TRBJ2-7; 8 bases agree with TRBD1. The specimen sequenced was peripheral blood. DNA for the CDR3: TGTGCCAGCAAACAGGGGGTTTCCGAGCAGTACTTC. Translating gives CASKQGVSEQYF.